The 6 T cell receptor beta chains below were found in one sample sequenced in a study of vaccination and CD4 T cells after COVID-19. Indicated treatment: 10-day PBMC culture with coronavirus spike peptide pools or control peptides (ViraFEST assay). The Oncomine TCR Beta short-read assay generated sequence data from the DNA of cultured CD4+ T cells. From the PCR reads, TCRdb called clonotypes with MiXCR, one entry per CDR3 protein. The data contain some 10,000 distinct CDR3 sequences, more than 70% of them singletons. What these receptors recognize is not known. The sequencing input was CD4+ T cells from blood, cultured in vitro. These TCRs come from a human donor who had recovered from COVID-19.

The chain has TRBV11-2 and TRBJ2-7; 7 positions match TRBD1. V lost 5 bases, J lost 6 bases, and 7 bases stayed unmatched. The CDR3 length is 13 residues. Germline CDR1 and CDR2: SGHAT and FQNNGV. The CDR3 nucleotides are TGTGCCAGCAGCCCCGACAGGGTTGGCGAGCAGTACTTC. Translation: CASSPDRVGEQYF.

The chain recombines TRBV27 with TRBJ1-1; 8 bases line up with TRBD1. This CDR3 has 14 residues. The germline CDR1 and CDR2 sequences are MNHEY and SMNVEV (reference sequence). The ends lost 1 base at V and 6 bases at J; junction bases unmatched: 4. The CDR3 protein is CASSLLTGAAEAFF. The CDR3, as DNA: TGTGCCAGCAGTTTATTGACAGGGGCCGCTGAAGCTTTCTTT.

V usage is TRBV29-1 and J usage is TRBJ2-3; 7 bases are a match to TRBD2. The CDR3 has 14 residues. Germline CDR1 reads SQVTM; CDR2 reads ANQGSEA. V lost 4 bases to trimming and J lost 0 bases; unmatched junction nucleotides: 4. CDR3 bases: TGCAGCGTTGCCCCGGGACTAAGCACAGATACGCAGTATTTT. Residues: CSVAPGLSTDTQYF.

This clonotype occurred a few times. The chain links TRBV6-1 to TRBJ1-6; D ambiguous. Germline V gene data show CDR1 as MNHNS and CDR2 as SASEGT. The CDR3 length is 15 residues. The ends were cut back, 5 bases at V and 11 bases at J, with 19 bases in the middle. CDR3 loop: CASSTTQSGLAPLHF. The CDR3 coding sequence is TGTGCCAGCAGTACCACGCAGTCGGGGTTGGCACCCCTCCACTTT.

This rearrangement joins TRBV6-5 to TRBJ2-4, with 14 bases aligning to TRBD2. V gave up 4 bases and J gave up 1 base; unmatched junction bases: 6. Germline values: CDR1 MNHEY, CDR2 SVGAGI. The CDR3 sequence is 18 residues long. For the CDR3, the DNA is TGTGCCAGCAGTTCCGGGACTAGCGGGGGCCGTGCCAAAAACATTCAGTACTTC. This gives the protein CASSSGTSGGRAKNIQYF.

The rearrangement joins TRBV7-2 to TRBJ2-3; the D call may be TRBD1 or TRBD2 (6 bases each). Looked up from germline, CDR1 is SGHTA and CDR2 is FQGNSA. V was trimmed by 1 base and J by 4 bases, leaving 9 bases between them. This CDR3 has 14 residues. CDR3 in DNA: TGTGCCAGCAGCTTAGTGGGGGGCCCAGATACGCAGTATTTT. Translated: CASSLVGGPDTQYF.